The 24 T cell receptor beta chains reported below all come from one sample, sequenced in a study of blood T cell repertoires in COVID-19. Profiled with immunoSEQ multiplex PCR; TCRdb holds only in-frame clones, not every one. Of roughly 60,000 clones listed, approximately 80% are singletons. Sequenced sample: peripheral blood. These receptors all stem from a man between 60 and 75 years old with acute or convalescent COVID-19.

This clone has only one observation. The rearrangement uses TRBV18 and TRBJ1-1; D not resolved. The CDR3 extends over 13 amino acids. Germline values: CDR1 KGHSH, CDR2 LQKENI. The DNA for the CDR3 is TGTCGTGCCACCGGGTCGGAGGACACTGAAGCTTTCTTT. Amino acids: CRATGSEDTEAFF.

The chain recombines TRBV25-1 with TRBJ2-7, with D tentatively TRBD1 (6 bases). Germline CDR1 MGHDK, CDR2 SYGVNS. Trimming cost V 3 bases and J 4 bases, with 10 bases left between them. The CDR3 extends over 13 amino acids. The CDR3 sequence is CASSDLGGYEQYF. CDR3 in DNA: TGTGCCAGCAGTGATCTAGGGGGATACGAGCAGTACTTC.

The chain combines TRBV18 with TRBJ1-2, with a tentative D call TRBD1 (5 bases). V was clipped by 2 bases and J by 5 bases, with 9 bases between them. Germline V lookup: CDR1 KGHSH, CDR2 LQKENI. The CDR3 extends over 13 amino acids. The CDR3 nucleotides read TGTGCCAGCTCACCAGAACAGGAGTATGGCTACACCTTC. This sequence encodes CASSPEQEYGYTF.

In its sample, this clone was seen once. J is TRBJ1-4 and V is TRBV6-1; tentatively, D is TRBD1 (6 bases). Trimming took off 0 bases at V and 3 bases at J, with 17 bases between the two ends. In germline, CDR1 is MNHNS, CDR2 SASEGT. This CDR3 contains 18 residues. DNA for the CDR3: TGTGCCAGCAGTGAAGCGCGGTGGGTGGGGGCTGCTAATGAAAAACTGTTTTTT. Residues: CASSEARWVGAANEKLFF.

This chain uses TRBV4-1 with TRBJ1-3, with D possibly being TRBD1 (5 bases). The germline V gene encodes CDR1 MGHRA and CDR2 YSYEKL. V lost 7 bases and J 0 bases, leaving 19 bases between the germline ends. CDR3 length: 17 residues. DNA of the CDR3: TGCGCCAGCACCCGGGAAATGGGGGGAAGCTCTGGAAACACCATATATTTT. Protein sequence: CASTREMGGSSGNTIYF.

V and J are TRBV6-5 and TRBJ1-1; tentatively, D is TRBD1 (6 bases). The CDR3 contains 11 residues. V was trimmed by 6 bases and J by 9 bases, leaving 11 bases between them. Germline CDR1 MNHEY, CDR2 SVGAGI. CDR3 nucleotides: TGTGCCAGCAGACAGGGTAAGCAAGCTTTCTTT. This codes for CASRQGKQAFF.

V usage is TRBV7-9 and J usage is TRBJ1-1; 7 bases agree with TRBD1. V dropped 1 base and J dropped 4; count of bases not matched to a gene: 6. The CDR3 length is 15 residues. CDR1 and CDR2 (germline): SEHNR, FQNEAQ (reference sequence). The CDR3 protein is CASSLGGSGGTEAFF. CDR3 DNA sequence: TGTGCCAGCAGCTTAGGAGGGTCAGGGGGCACTGAAGCTTTCTTT.

In this sample, this clone turned up once. The chain employs TRBV5-1 and TRBJ1-2, with TRBD1 as a possible D gene (6 bases). The V gene's germline CDR1 is SGHRS and CDR2 YFSETQ. Trimming shortened V by 4 bases and J by 10 bases, and 17 bases separated the two germline ends. The CDR3 contains 13 residues. CDR3 coding DNA: TGCGCCAGCAGCAGGGGGACCAACGTGGTCTACACCTTC. The encoded protein is CASSRGTNVVYTF. Filled out from reference TRBV5-1 and TRBJ1-2, the complete variable domain reads KAGVTQTPRYLIKTRGQQVTLSCSPISGHRSVSWYQQTPGQGLQFLFEYFSETQRNKGNFPGRFSGRQFSNSRSEMNVSTLELGDSALYLCASSRGTNVVYTFGSGTRLTVV.

The V call is TRBV9, the J call TRBJ1-3; TRBD1 matches at 9 bases. Germline V gene data show CDR1 as SGDLS and CDR2 as YYNGEE. This CDR3 contains 16 residues. The V gene end was trimmed by 0 bases and the J gene end by 2 bases; junction bases not matched to a gene: 3. CDR3 DNA sequence: TGTGCCAGCAGCGTAGATGGACAGGGGACTGGAAACACCATATATTTT. It is translated as CASSVDGQGTGNTIYF.

The chain is built from TRBV7-3 and TRBJ2-3; 10 bases are a match to TRBD2. The CDR3 contains 17 residues. V lost 4 bases to trimming and J lost 2 bases; unmatched junction nucleotides: 9. The germline CDR1 and CDR2 sequences are SGHTA and FQGTGA. CDR3 loop: CASSSSSSGGNTDTQYF. CDR3 bases: TGTGCCAGCAGCTCCTCCTCTAGCGGGGGAAACACAGATACGCAGTATTTT.

The chain has TRBV7-9 and TRBJ2-3; the D is unclear. The V gene's germline CDR1 is SEHNR and CDR2 FQNEAQ (reference sequence). The length of the CDR3 is 15 residues. Trimming pared 2 bases from V and 0 bases from J, leaving 9 bases between. The CDR3 DNA is TGTGCCAGCAGCTTACGCTCAAGCAGCACAGATACGCAGTATTTT. Amino acid sequence: CASSLRSSSTDTQYF.

V is TRBV28 and J is TRBJ1-5; D may be TRBD1 (6 bases). Germline V gene sequence: CDR1 MDHEN, CDR2 SYDVKM. V lost 6 bases and J lost 1, with 19 bases in between. The CDR3 has 17 residues. CDR3 DNA sequence: TGTGCCAGCAGACAGGGACGGGGATCTGACAGCAATCAGCCCCAGCATTTT. Translating it yields CASRQGRGSDSNQPQHF.

The CDR3 bases are TGCGCCAGCAGCCAGGGACAGGGAATAGTGTACGAGCAGTACTTC. Translated, it gives CASSQGQGIVYEQYF. The chain carries TRBV4-1 and TRBJ2-7; 9 bases map to TRBD1. The germline CDR1 and CDR2 sequences are MGHRA and YSYEKL. The CDR3 spans 15 residues. V was pared by 3 bases and J by 4 bases, with 7 bases of the junction left unmatched.

This clone has more than one count but fewer than ten. The gene calls are TRBV11-2 and TRBJ2-7, with D possibly TRBD1 on 5 matching bases. CDR3 length: 15 amino acids. From germline, CDR1 is SGHAT and CDR2 FQNNGV. Trimming took 6 bases from V and 2 from J, leaving 17 bases between them. The CDR3 sequence is CASRSTGISPYEQYF. The CDR3 region has the DNA TGTGCCAGCAGGTCAACAGGCATCTCCCCCTACGAGCAGTACTTC.

This clone was seen once. This chain connects TRBV30 to TRBJ2-3; maybe TRBD1 (6 bases). This CDR3 is 14 amino acids long. The V end was cut by 2 bases, the J end by 3 bases, with 12 bases between. CDR1 and CDR2 (germline): GTSNPN, SVGIG (reference sequence). This CDR3 is CAWSFPGVTDTQYF. CDR3 bases: TGTGCCTGGAGTTTCCCAGGGGTGACAGATACGCAGTATTTT.

The rearrangement links TRBV29-1 to TRBJ1-2; possibly TRBD1 for D (5 bases). V lost 5 bases and J lost 4, with 17 bases in between. This CDR3 spans 14 amino acids. The V gene's germline CDR1 is SQVTM and CDR2 ANQGSEA. The CDR3 bases are TGCAGCGTTACCCCCGGGACTGGGAGCTATGGCTACACCTTC. Translation gives CSVTPGTGSYGYTF.

The chain recombines TRBV19 with TRBJ1-5; D might be TRBD1 (5 bases). Trimming removed 7 bases at V and 7 bases at J, with 17 bases between. This CDR3 is 14 amino acids long. Per the germline V gene, CDR1 is LNHDA and CDR2 is SQIVND (reference sequence). For the CDR3, the DNA is TGTGCCAGTAAGGCGGGACCAACTTACCAGCCCCAGCATTTT. Translating gives CASKAGPTYQPQHF.

V and J are TRBV12-3 or TRBV12-4 and TRBJ2-7; D not certain. The CDR3 spans 12 residues. With 5 bases removed from V and 7 bases from J, the gap between germline ends came to 12 bases. The CDR3 DNA is TGTGCCAGCAGTCTCTCCATCGGGGAGCAGTACTTC. It translates to CASSLSIGEQYF.

This clone has only one observation. The chain recombines TRBV7-9 with TRBJ2-7; TRBD2 aligns across 13 bases. Germline CDR1 is SEHNR and CDR2 is FQNEAQ (reference sequence). With V trimmed by 9 bases and J by 0 bases, 8 bases remained unmatched. The CDR3 length is 16 residues. For the CDR3, the DNA is TGTGCCAGTTCCGGGACTAGCGGGGTGGGCTCCTACGAGCAGTACTTC. Amino acids: CASSGTSGVGSYEQYF.

J is TRBJ2-7 and V is TRBV2; D is undetermined. CDR1 is SNHLY, CDR2 FYNNEI, per germline. This CDR3 contains 13 residues. V lost 3 bases and J 0 bases, leaving 6 bases between the germline ends. The CDR3 here is CASSDLYSYEQYF. CDR3 in DNA: TGTGCCAGCAGTGATCTGTACTCCTACGAGCAGTACTTC.

The genes are TRBV12-3 or TRBV12-4 and TRBJ1-2; D gene ambiguous. This CDR3 has 12 amino acids. Between the trimmed V and J ends, which lost 5 bases and 3 bases, there was a span of 7 bases. The CDR3 protein is CASSPGYYGYTF. CDR3 nucleotide sequence: TGTGCCAGCAGTCCCGGGTACTATGGCTACACCTTC.

This rearrangement joins TRBV14 to TRBJ1-2; 8 bases are shared with TRBD1. V lost 1 base and J lost 4; bases outside the gene matches: 5. Germline loops: CDR1 SGHDN, CDR2 FVKESK. The CDR3 totals 15 residues. CDR3 nucleotides: TGTGCCAGCAGCCAAGCCTCAGGGGGCGGCTATGGCTACACCTTC. This codes for CASSQASGGGYGYTF.

CDR3 residues: CASSLGPERGKPQHF. The CDR3 nucleotides read TGCGCCAGCAGCTTGGGACCCGAAAGGGGCAAGCCCCAGCATTTT. The chain carries TRBV5-1 and TRBJ1-5; maybe TRBD1 (5 bases). The V gene's germline CDR1 is SGHRS and CDR2 YFSETQ. V lost 0 bases and J lost 8, with 15 bases in between. The CDR3 has 15 amino acids.

This clone was seen a single time. The rearrangement links TRBV27 to TRBJ2-7; D uncertain. The CDR3 covers 14 residues. The V end lost 2 bases, the J end lost 2 bases, and 10 bases lay between the germline ends. Per germline, CDR1 MNHEY and CDR2 SMNVEV (reference sequence). The CDR3 is CASSLGLPAYEQYF. CDR3 nucleotides: TGTGCCAGCAGTTTAGGGCTCCCGGCCTACGAGCAGTACTTC.